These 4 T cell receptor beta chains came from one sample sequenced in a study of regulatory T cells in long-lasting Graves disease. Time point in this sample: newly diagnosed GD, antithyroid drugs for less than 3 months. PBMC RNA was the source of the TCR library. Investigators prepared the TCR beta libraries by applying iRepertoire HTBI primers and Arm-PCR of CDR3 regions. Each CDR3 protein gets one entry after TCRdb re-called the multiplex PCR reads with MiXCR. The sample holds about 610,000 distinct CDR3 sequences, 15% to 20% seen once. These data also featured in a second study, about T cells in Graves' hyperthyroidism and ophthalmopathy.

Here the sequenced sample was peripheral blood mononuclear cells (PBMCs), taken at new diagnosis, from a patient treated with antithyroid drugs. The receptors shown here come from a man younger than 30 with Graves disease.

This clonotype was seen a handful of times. CDR3 coding DNA: TGCGCCAGCACCGCGACAGGGGCACGAGATACGCAGTATTTT. It encodes CASTATGARDTQYF. The chain is built from TRBV5-1 and TRBJ2-3; 8 bases map to TRBD1. Germline lookup yields CDR1 SGHRS and CDR2 YFSETQ. The CDR3 is 14 amino acids. Unmatched junction bases numbered 8, after V lost 6 bases and J lost 5 bases.

CDR3 protein: CASSLYEGHNYGYTF. DNA for the CDR3: TGTGCCAGCAGTTTATATGAGGGTCATAACTATGGCTACACCTTC. This chain joins TRBV27 and TRBJ1-2, with D unclear. The germline gives CDR1 MNHEY, CDR2 SMNVEV (reference sequence). This CDR3 contains 15 residues. Trimming removed 1 base at V and 1 base at J, with 10 bases between.

Written as DNA, the CDR3 is TGCAGTGCCAGGACAGGGGGCATTTCACCCCTCCACTTT. This sequence encodes CSARTGGISPLHF. V gene TRBV20-1 combines with J gene TRBJ1-6; 11 bases agree with TRBD1. V was clipped by 6 bases and J by 9 bases; unmatched bases: 4. Germline loops: CDR1 DFQATT, CDR2 SNEGSKA (reference sequence). This CDR3 comprises 13 residues.

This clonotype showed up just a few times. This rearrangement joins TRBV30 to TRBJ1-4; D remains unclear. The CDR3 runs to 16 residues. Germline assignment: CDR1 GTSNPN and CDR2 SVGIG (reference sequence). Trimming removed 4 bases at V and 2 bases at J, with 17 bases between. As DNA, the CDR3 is TGTGCCTGGAACGGGAAAAGCGGAGGGACTAATGAAAAACTGTTTTTT. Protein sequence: CAWNGKSGGTNEKLFF. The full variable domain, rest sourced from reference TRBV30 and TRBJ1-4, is SQTIHQWPATLVQPVGSPLSLECTVEGTSNPNLYWYRQAAGRGLQLLFYSVGIGQISSEVPQNLSASRPQDRQFILSSKKLLLSDSGFYLCAWNGKSGGTNEKLFFGSGTQLSVL.